This T cell receptor beta chain was observed in a study of Graves' ophthalmopathy and Graves' hyperthyroidism (dated by TCRdb to 2016 to 2019). General notes on the study: Peripheral blood samples were taken at the time of initial diagnosis, before any treatment was given. A discovery set of more than 90 patients (roughly 43 ophthalmopathy, 60 or so stable hyperthyroidism) was enrolled to explore V-J signatures distinguishing ophthalmopathy from hyperthyroidism. The study used TCR beta repertoire signatures to distinguish Graves' ophthalmopathy from Graves' hyperthyroidism and to predict progression to ophthalmopathy. The 75 to 100 discovery patients were randomly split 7:3 into training and test sets. An independent validation cohort was composed of approximately 19 hyperthyroidism patients and more than 15 patients who later progressed from hyperthyroidism to ophthalmopathy. Following sampling, methimazole starting at 30 mg daily was administered to hyperthyroidism patients, and high-dose intravenous methylprednisolone was administered to ophthalmopathy patients. In total, around 140 blood samples were TCR-sequenced: 40 to 45 ophthalmopathy, approximately 80 hyperthyroidism and some 17 hyperthyroidism-to-ophthalmopathy patients. T-cell repertoires of thyroid tissue and blood were compared in 5 or 6 hyperthyroidism patients. Here is what the overall study found, with its caveats: No statistical method was used to predetermine the sample size, and group allocation was not hidden from the investigators. Most expanded thyroid clonotypes with a frequency above 0.001 also appeared in blood, which suggests that blood repertoires may reflect the immune response in the thyroid. In validation, the model predicted ophthalmopathy progression with 55% to 71% sensitivity and around 72% specificity; eleven to twelve predicted patients were CT-confirmed with GO in a median of around 6.5 months. In cross-validation, the 13-signature model distinguished ophthalmopathy from stable hyperthyroidism with 85% to 90% sensitivity and 81.08% specificity, and in the test set the corresponding values were approximately 80% and 68%.

In its sample, this clonotype was seen many times. Its antigen target is currently unknown. The input lacks base qualities; no much larger clone sits a single base away. Ophthalmopathy patients had moderately to severely active disease, Clinical Activity Score of at least 3, NOSPECS grade of at least 4, and disease duration under 3 months. Patients with other autoimmune diseases, uncontrolled infections, pregnancy or lactation were excluded from the study. Diagnosis relied on clinical symptoms, serum thyroxine, TRAb, thyroid ultrasound and orbital computed tomography. PBMCs were isolated from 10 ml of fresh peripheral blood by Ficoll-Paque density gradient centrifugation. Total RNA was extracted using Trizol reagent, and RNA quality was checked on an Agilent 2100 Bioanalyzer. TCR beta CDR3 regions were amplified from RNA transcripts for repertoire sequencing. A first-round RT-PCR used HTBI primers with the Qiagen OneStep RT-PCR kit, followed by a second-round multiplex PCR, size selection and purification. The libraries underwent paired-end sequencing with 100 bp reads on an Illumina HiSeq2000. The authors' analysis ran thus. SOAPnuke was used to process the reads, throwing out any read that had adapters, had uncalled bases, had a mean Phred below 15, or lacked an exact constant-primer or identifier match. COPE v1.2.5 was used to merge the high-quality paired reads. Clonotypes were defined as unique nucleotide sequences and were aligned to IMGT TRB V, D and J references using MiTCR v1.1. The analysis was limited to V-J combinations with a frequency above 0.0001, which together covered just over 98% of the repertoires. For each V-J combination, a TCR clonal expansion and chaos score was defined as F50 clonal expansion divided by the chaos observed in the TCRdist matrix. Welch's t-statistics and random forest were used to reduce features to 10 to 15 V-J combinations, which were fed into a naive Bayes classifier. The Morisita-Horn index was used to measure how similar the thyroid and blood repertoires were. TCRdb trimmed public reads at Q25 via fastp, called clones via MiXCR and kept in-frame beta chains. Each CDR3 protein gets just one entry, which takes the most common genes and DNA from the rows behind it. The V and J calls were not made by the authors but by TCRdb's processing. The sample yields about 400,000 distinct CDR3 sequences; around 20% were counted once. More than 1.5% of the sample goes to the ten largest clones.

The CDR3 goes from the cysteine to the phenylalanine over 15 residues. Only the CDR3 part of the read is kept: 45 bases, read in frame from the first base. CDR1 and CDR2 (SGDLS, YYNGEE) derive from the germline V gene. V and J are trimmed by 0 bases and 9 bases, and the gene matches miss 7 bases of the junction. The source of this sequence is a woman younger than 30 with Graves' ophthalmopathy. Donor details come from another sample of the same person, matched by shared clones. This sequence uses TRBV9 and TRBJ1-5; a stretch of 9 junction bases matches TRBD1. The sample was peripheral blood. The DNA reads as follows: TGTGCCAGCAGCGTAGAAGGGACAGGGTTAACGCCCCAGCATTTT. Translated, this is CASSVEGTGLTPQHF. The entire variable domain, with the stretches around the CDR3 drawn from the reference TRBV9 and TRBJ1-5 proteins, is DSGVTQTPKHLITATGQRVTLRCSPRSGDLSVYWYQQSLDQGLQFLIQYYNGEERAKGNILERFSAQQFPDLHSELNLSSLELGDSALYFCASSVEGTGLTPQHFGDGTRLSIL.